This TCR beta chain came from a study of OX40 agonist ivuxolimab in advanced cancers. Study details: A male proportion of about 86% was recorded, with mean age roughly 60 years and range about 20 to 85. Of the patients, three showed partial responses, one with hepatocellular carcinoma and two with cutaneous melanoma.

This clone was seen only once. This CDR3 comprises 15 residues. Unmatched junction bases numbered 4, after V lost 0 bases and J lost 6 bases. Germline values: CDR1 SGHRS, CDR2 YFSETQ. Data came from immunoSEQ multiplex PCR; TCRdb stores just in-frame clones and leaves some out. The table has roughly 41,000 clones, 70% to 85% seen once. The TCR was taken from an adult with an advanced solid tumor such as melanoma, head and neck, liver or kidney cancer. The chain couples TRBV5-1 to TRBJ1-1, with 11 bases lining up with TRBD1. Sequencing used CD4+ or CD8+ T cells sorted from blood, obtained in a trial of the OX40 agonist ivuxolimab. CDR3 region: CASSLDGQGASEAFF. The CDR3, as DNA: TGCGCCAGCAGCTTGGACGGACAGGGGGCTTCTGAAGCTTTCTTT. Using reference TRBV5-1 and TRBJ1-1 for the parts outside the CDR3, the full variable domain is KAGVTQTPRYLIKTRGQQVTLSCSPISGHRSVSWYQQTPGQGLQFLFEYFSETQRNKGNFPGRFSGRQFSNSRSEMNVSTLELGDSALYLCASSLDGQGASEAFFGQGTRLTVV.